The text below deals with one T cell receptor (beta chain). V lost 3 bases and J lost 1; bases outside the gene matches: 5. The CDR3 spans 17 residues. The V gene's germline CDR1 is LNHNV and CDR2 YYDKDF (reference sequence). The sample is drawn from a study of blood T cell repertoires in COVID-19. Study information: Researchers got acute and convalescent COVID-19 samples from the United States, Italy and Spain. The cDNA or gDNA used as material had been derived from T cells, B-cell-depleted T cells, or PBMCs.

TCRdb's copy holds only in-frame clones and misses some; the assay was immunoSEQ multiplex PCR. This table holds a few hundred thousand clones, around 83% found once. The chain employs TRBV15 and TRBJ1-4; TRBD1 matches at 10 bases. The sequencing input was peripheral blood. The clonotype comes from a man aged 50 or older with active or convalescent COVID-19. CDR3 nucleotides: TGTGCCACCAGCAGTCCCGGACAGGGGGGAACTAATGAAAAACTGTTTTTT. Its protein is CATSSPGQGGTNEKLFF.